A selection of T cell receptor beta chains follows, all from one sample in a study of regulatory T cells in long-lasting Graves disease. A single record per CDR3 protein comes from TCRdb applying MiXCR to the multiplex PCR reads. The table includes approximately 210,000 distinct CDR3 sequences, about 17% detected once. Sample: peripheral blood mononuclear cells (PBMCs), taken at new diagnosis, from a patient treated with antithyroid drugs. The receptors come from a female donor with Graves disease. Both conserved end residues are trimmed from each CDR3. Fields, in order: V gene, J gene, CDR3 protein.

TRBV28	TRBJ1-2	ASRDLDRGRDGYT
TRBV12-3/TRBV12-4	TRBJ2-2	ASSLSSRTGPGELF
TRBV12-3/TRBV12-4	TRBJ2-2	ASSYGGGATGELF
TRBV12-3/TRBV12-4	TRBJ2-3	ASSFPLGVDTDTQY
TRBV7-3	TRBJ2-3	ASSLMGQGAPDTQY
TRBV12-3/TRBV12-4	TRBJ2-1	ASSFPSGMNNEQF
TRBV6-1	TRBJ2-2	ASGLSQIGTGELF
TRBV29-1	TRBJ1-1	SVDKGVGEAF
TRBV7-2	TRBJ2-3	ASSPFRRAFTDTQY
TRBV11-2	TRBJ2-1	ASSLGLNEQF
TRBV15	TRBJ2-1	ATSRATSGRGEQF
TRBV3-1	TRBJ2-6	ASSQVMPRASGANVLT
TRBV15	TRBJ2-5	ATSREGQETQY
TRBV18	TRBJ1-5	ASSPPGTRYQPQH
TRBV27	TRBJ2-3	ASSSWTESTDTQY
TRBV5-1	TRBJ1-6	ASSLSLTALGALH
TRBV12-3/TRBV12-4	TRBJ1-1	ASRKGVNTEAF
TRBV27	TRBJ2-7	ASGIEQY
TRBV7-9	TRBJ2-1	ASSPLGGAGNEQF
TRBV2	TRBJ2-3	ASSNGPAGGTDTQY
TRBV20-1	TRBJ2-7	SARERTDYEQY
TRBV12-3/TRBV12-4	TRBJ1-3	ASSFESQHSGNTIY
TRBV27	TRBJ2-3	ASSLRGRSTDTQY
TRBV12-3/TRBV12-4	TRBJ1-3	ASSLNTGNTIY
TRBV7-2	TRBJ2-7	ASSLNRYEQY
TRBV20-1	TRBJ2-7	SARASGRNEQY
TRBV10-2	TRBJ2-5	ASSESGTIETQY
TRBV29-1	TRBJ2-1	SLRGGSGEQF
TRBV9	TRBJ2-4	ASSGPSGNIQY
TRBV3-1	TRBJ2-5	ASSRRLAGGRETQY
TRBV18	TRBJ2-7	ASSPPSVLTGEQY
TRBV6-5	TRBJ2-3	ASSYSSRYTQY
TRBV30	TRBJ2-1	AWFGTSGTEQF
TRBV4-1	TRBJ2-1	ASSRGQGWGNEQF
TRBV7-9	TRBJ2-7	ASSKRDREPYEQY
TRBV20-1	TRBJ2-5	SVRTSRGTQY
TRBV4-1	TRBJ2-5	ASSQDPGARETQY
TRBV3-1	TRBJ2-5	ASSSRLASDRETQY
TRBV5-1	TRBJ2-7	ASSLRAQGINEQY
TRBV2	TRBJ1-4	ASSEVATNEKLF
TRBV30	TRBJ1-1	AWRREGTEAF
TRBV11-2	TRBJ2-3	ASSEAGTIGDTQY
TRBV3-1	TRBJ2-3	ASSQYHTDTQY
TRBV10-1	TRBJ2-1	ASSENGHGEQF
TRBV6-1	TRBJ1-2	ASSTTGNYGYT
TRBV27	TRBJ2-7	ASNTGTSGRPGEQY